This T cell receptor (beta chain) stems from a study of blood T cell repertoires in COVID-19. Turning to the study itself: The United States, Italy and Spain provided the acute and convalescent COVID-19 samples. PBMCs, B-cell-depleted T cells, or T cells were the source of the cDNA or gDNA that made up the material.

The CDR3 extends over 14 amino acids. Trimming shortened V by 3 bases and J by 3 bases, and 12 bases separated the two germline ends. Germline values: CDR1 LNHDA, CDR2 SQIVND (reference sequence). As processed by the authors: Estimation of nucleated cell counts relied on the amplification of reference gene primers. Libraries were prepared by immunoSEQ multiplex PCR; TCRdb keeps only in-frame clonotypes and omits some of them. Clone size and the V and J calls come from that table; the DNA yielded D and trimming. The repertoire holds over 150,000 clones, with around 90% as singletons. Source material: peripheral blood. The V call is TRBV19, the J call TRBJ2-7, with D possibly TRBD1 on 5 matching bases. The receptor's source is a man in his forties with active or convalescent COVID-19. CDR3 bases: TGTGCCAGTAGTATCGGCCAGGGCTTCTACGAGCAGTACTTC. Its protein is CASSIGQGFYEQYF.